These 14 T cell receptor beta chains were all obtained from the same sample, sequenced in a study of technical replicates of blood from a few donors. Libraries were prepared by immunoSEQ multiplex PCR; TCRdb keeps only in-frame clonotypes and omits some of them. The repertoire holds nearly 90,000 clones, with 85% to 95% as singletons. The sample taken for sequencing was T cells isolated from PBMCs. The source of these receptors is a human donor in good health.

The chain is built from TRBV6-5 and TRBJ1-2; 8 bases are shared with TRBD1. J gave up 5 bases and V 4 bases, and 3 bases lay outside the gene matches. The CDR3 totals 13 residues. The germline V gene encodes CDR1 MNHEY and CDR2 SVGAGI. CDR3 coding DNA: TGTGCCAGCAGTTTTAGGACAGGGTATGGCTACACCTTC. Amino acids: CASSFRTGYGYTF.

This rearrangement joins TRBV7-9 to TRBJ2-7; D possibly corresponds to TRBD1 (6 bases). The CDR3 runs to 13 residues. V lost 2 bases and J lost 6, with 11 bases in between. CDR1 and CDR2 from the germline V gene are SEHNR and FQNEAQ (reference sequence). The CDR3 protein is CASSLQGFGEQYF. In DNA form, the CDR3 reads TGTGCCAGCAGCTTACAGGGGTTTGGCGAGCAGTACTTC.

The chain combines TRBV4-1 with TRBJ1-2; 10 bases line up with TRBD1. CDR1 and CDR2 from the germline V gene are MGHRA and YSYEKL. The CDR3 length is 18 residues. Trimming at V came to 3 bases and at J to 1 base, leaving 11 bases not matched to a gene. The CDR3 sequence: CASSQTGTGEPFNYGYTF. The CDR3 DNA reads TGCGCCAGCAGCCAGACCGGGACAGGGGAACCTTTTAACTATGGCTACACCTTC.

The rearrangement links TRBV7-3 to TRBJ2-3; 15 bases fit TRBD2. V shed 1 base, J shed 2 bases, and the junction held 4 bases outside the gene matches. The CDR3 runs 18 residues. CDR1 and CDR2 (germline): SGHTA, FQGTGA. As DNA, the CDR3 is TGTGCCAGCAGCTTAATGGGACTAGCGGGAGGCAACACAGATACGCAGTATTTT. Translation gives CASSLMGLAGGNTDTQYF.

This clone has just one count. V usage is TRBV4-2 and J usage is TRBJ2-3, with 7 bases lining up with TRBD1. After removal of 0 bases from V and 3 bases from J, the junction contained 6 bases not matched to a gene. The CDR3 is made up of 16 amino acids. Germline CDR1 LGHNA, CDR2 YNFKEQ. The CDR3, as DNA: TGTGCCAGCAGCCAAGAGTACAGGGGTAGGACAGATACGCAGTATTTT. Its translation: CASSQEYRGRTDTQYF.

The V and J genes are TRBV9 and TRBJ1-4; maybe TRBD1 (5 bases). Germline V CDR1 and CDR2: SGDLS, YYNGEE. The CDR3 consists of 13 residues. Trimming left V 3 bases short and J 5 bases short, with 8 bases between. The CDR3 DNA follows: TGTGCCAGCAGCGCAGGGATGAATGAAAAACTGTTTTTT. It codes for CASSAGMNEKLFF.

This chain links TRBV9 with TRBJ1-2; 9 nucleotides match TRBD1. The CDR3 is 14 amino acids. With V trimmed by 3 bases and J by 3 bases, 3 bases remained unmatched. The V gene's germline CDR1 is SGDLS and CDR2 YYNGEE. This CDR3 reads CASSEGQGYYGYTF. In nucleotides, the CDR3 is TGTGCCAGCAGCGAGGGACAGGGATACTATGGCTACACCTTC.

The chain combines TRBV5-6 with TRBJ2-2, with a weak D call TRBD2 (6 bases). V was clipped by 3 bases and J by 7 bases, with 19 bases between them. CDR3 length: 16 residues. Germline V CDR1 and CDR2: SGHDT, YYEEEE. CDR3 sequence reads: CASSWTLEGLVGELFF. CDR3 DNA: TGTGCCAGCAGCTGGACTTTGGAGGGGTTGGTCGGGGAGCTGTTTTTT.

This clone occurred a few times. The V and J genes are TRBV11-2 and TRBJ1-1; no reliable D call. V was trimmed by 1 base and J by 1 base, leaving 7 bases between them. This CDR3 is 14 amino acids long. Germline CDR1 reads SGHAT; CDR2 reads FQNNGV. Here the CDR3 reads CASSLGQWNTEAFF. The CDR3 region has the DNA TGTGCCAGCAGCTTAGGGCAGTGGAACACTGAAGCTTTCTTT.

This rearrangement joins TRBV29-1 to TRBJ2-7; weak D call: TRBD1 (6 bases). V gave up 2 bases and J gave up 2 bases, with 16 bases separating them. CDR1 SQVTM and CDR2 ANQGSEA come from the germline V gene. The CDR3 loop spans 15 amino acids. CDR3 nucleotides: TGCAGCGTTGAAATTGGTGGGGGACACCCCTACGAGCAGTACTTC. Amino acid sequence: CSVEIGGGHPYEQYF.

CDR3 region: CASSADRDQPQHF. The CDR3 DNA reads TGTGCCAGCAGCGCAGACAGGGATCAGCCCCAGCATTTT. The J gene is TRBJ1-5, the V gene TRBV5-8; 7 bases fit TRBD1. Per germline, CDR1 SGHTS and CDR2 YDEGEE. Trimming cost V 4 bases and J 5 bases; bases outside gene matches: 3. CDR3 length equals 13 residues.

This chain links TRBV27 with TRBJ1-1; perhaps TRBD1 as D (5 bases). The length of the CDR3 is 11 residues. Germline CDR1 is MNHEY and CDR2 is SMNVEV (reference sequence). V was clipped by 3 bases and J by 8 bases, with 7 bases between them. CDR3 protein: CASSFSGEAFF. The CDR3 DNA reads TGTGCCAGCAGTTTCTCAGGGGAAGCTTTCTTT.

The rearrangement uses TRBV9 and TRBJ1-1; TRBD1 is a possible D gene (5 bases). V shed 2 bases and J shed 2 bases, with 10 bases lying between them. The CDR3 contains 14 residues. Germline CDR1 reads SGDLS; CDR2 reads YYNGEE. CDR3 region: CASSVATDNTEAFF. The CDR3 DNA reads TGTGCCAGCAGCGTCGCGACAGATAACACTGAAGCTTTCTTT.

Remarks on this clone: At one end, the junction sequence differs from germline, possibly due to a read error. The chain is built from TRBV7-7 and TRBJ2-1; unclear D gene. The CDR3 runs 13 residues. The V gene's germline CDR1 is SSHAT and CDR2 FNYEAQ (reference sequence). CDR3 sequence: CASSFLESDEQFF. The CDR3 coding sequence is TGTGCTAGCAGCTTTTTAGAATCCGATGAGCAGTTCTTC.